Each of the 4 T cell receptor beta chains below was sequenced from the same sample in a study of cytomegalovirus exposure and HLA in healthy donors. PCR amplification relied on 60 Vbeta primers (plus 13 Jbeta primers). TCRdb keeps only in-frame clones here, not all; method: immunoSEQ multiplex PCR. The sample gives 75,000 to 80,000 clones, more than 75% of which show up once; 9.5% to 13% is in the top ten. Source material: PBMCs. These receptor sequences come from a male donor in good health and CMV-seropositive.

J is TRBJ2-7 and V is TRBV6-5, with D possibly being TRBD1 (5 bases). The CDR3 has 13 amino acids. Per germline, CDR1 MNHEY and CDR2 SVGAGI. The V end was cut by 6 bases, the J end by 2 bases, with 11 bases between. In DNA form, the CDR3 reads TGTGCCAGCAGCCCTGTGGGGCCCTACGAGCAGTACTTC. The encoded protein is CASSPVGPYEQYF.

The CDR3 sequence: CASSQEVWDRGPYSNQPQHF. DNA for the CDR3: TGTGCCAGCAGCCAAGAGGTCTGGGACAGGGGGCCGTATAGCAATCAGCCCCAGCATTTT. The chain recombines TRBV14 with TRBJ1-5; 12 bases align to TRBD1. The CDR3 is 20 residues long. V trimming: 0 bases; J trimming: 0 bases; junction bases outside the gene matches: 9. CDR1 SGHDN and CDR2 FVKESK come from the germline V gene.

The chain has TRBV30 and TRBJ2-3; 7 nucleotides match TRBD1. The CDR3 contains 12 residues. V was pared by 2 bases and J by 6 bases, with 2 bases of the junction left unmatched. Germline V CDR1 and CDR2: GTSNPN, SVGIG (reference sequence). CDR3 sequence reads: CAWSRRGDTQYF. CDR3 sequence (DNA): TGTGCCTGGAGTCGCAGGGGGGATACGCAGTATTTT.

The chain links TRBV5-1 to TRBJ1-1; 7 nucleotides match TRBD1. CDR1 and CDR2 (germline): SGHRS, YFSETQ. This CDR3 contains 14 residues. V lost 4 bases and J lost 1; bases outside the gene matches: 4. The CDR3 DNA sequence: TGCGCCAGCAGCCGTCAGGGGGAGAACACTGAAGCTTTCTTT. It codes for CASSRQGENTEAFF.